This passage covers 11 T cell receptor beta chains from one sample sequenced in a study of T-cell reconstitution after alpha-beta-depleted transplantation in children. Library preparation (for TCRbeta) was performed with unique molecular identifiers. MiXCR was run by TCRdb on the PCR reads, yielding one entry per CDR3 protein. This table holds about 300,000 distinct CDR3 sequences, 9.5% to 13% found once. Sequencing used PBMCs, obtained before TCRalphabeta/CD19-depleted stem cell transplant. These receptors all come from a boy younger than two with acute myeloid leukemia, due to receive a stem cell transplant.

This clonotype was recorded at least ten times. Mismatch with germline at one junction end may stem from a read error. The V gene is TRBV7-7, the J gene TRBJ2-7, with TRBD2 as a possible D gene (5 bases). CDR1 SSHAT and CDR2 FNYEAQ come from the germline V gene (reference sequence). The CDR3 covers 13 residues. The CDR3 reads CASSLAAGYEQYF. The CDR3 coding sequence is TGTGCCAGCAGCCTAGCAGCAGGATACGAGCAGTACTTC.

The CDR3 loop is CASSVEPPQDSVTDTQYF. CDR3 nucleotide sequence: TGTGCCAGCAGCGTAGAGCCCCCGCAGGACAGTGTCACAGATACGCAGTATTTT. V is TRBV9 and J is TRBJ2-3, with D possibly TRBD1 on 6 matching bases. CDR1 SGDLS and CDR2 YYNGEE come from the germline V gene. The CDR3 is 18 residues long. V shed 0 bases and J shed 2 bases, with 19 bases lying between them.

In regard to this clonotype: Given a much more abundant clone one base away, this may be a read error. V usage is TRBV24-1 and J usage is TRBJ2-5; a weak D match, TRBD2 (7 bases). The CDR3 sequence is 14 residues long. The germline V gene has CDR1 KGHDR and CDR2 SFDVKD. In DNA, the CDR3 is TGTGCCACCAGTGATTTAGGGGGGCGGGAGACCCATTACTTC. Its translation is CATSDLGGRETHYF.

This clonotype appeared many times. V gene TRBV27 combines with J gene TRBJ2-1, with TRBD2 matching 8 bases. This CDR3 region has 16 residues. Per germline, CDR1 MNHEY and CDR2 SMNVEV (reference sequence). Unmatched junction bases numbered 11, after V lost 5 bases and J lost 5 bases. The CDR3 DNA sequence: TGTGCCAGCAGTCCGCCGGGACTAGTGAGGGACAATGAGCAGTTCTTC. This sequence encodes CASSPPGLVRDNEQFF.

This clonotype was recorded at least ten times. The chain joins TRBV4-3 to TRBJ2-7; tentatively, D is TRBD1 (5 bases). V was shortened by 0 bases and J by 0 bases, with 6 bases between the two germline ends. The CDR3 consists of 14 residues. From germline, CDR1 is LGHNA and CDR2 YSLEER. The CDR3 loop reads CASSQDGHSYEQYF. Written as DNA, the CDR3 is TGCGCCAGCAGCCAAGATGGACACTCCTACGAGCAGTACTTC.

This chain uses TRBV19 with TRBJ1-1; tentative D call: TRBD1 (5 bases). Trimming removed 5 bases at V and 1 base at J, with 8 bases between. Germline lookup yields CDR1 LNHDA and CDR2 SQIVND (reference sequence). The CDR3 extends over 13 amino acids. In DNA, the CDR3 is TGTGCCAGTAGTGACGACAGGAACACTGAAGCTTTCTTT. It is translated as CASSDDRNTEAFF. The complete variable domain, with remaining parts taken from reference TRBV19 and TRBJ1-1, reads DGGITQSPKYLFRKEGQNVTLSCEQNLNHDAMYWYRQDPGQGLRLIYYSQIVNDFQKGDIAEGYSVSREKKESFPLTVTSAQKNPTAFYLCASSDDRNTEAFFGQGTRLTVV.

This clonotype was counted at least ten times. This chain connects TRBV27 to TRBJ2-7, with unresolved D. V lost 5 bases to trimming and J lost 2 bases, with 16 bases between them. The CDR3 is 15 residues long. CDR1 is MNHEY, CDR2 SMNVEV, per germline (reference sequence). CDR3 loop: CASSPVSRSAYEQYF. As DNA, the CDR3 is TGTGCCAGCAGTCCCGTTTCCCGCAGCGCCTACGAGCAGTACTTC.

This clonotype was found many times. The rearrangement links TRBV20-1 to TRBJ2-5; 7 bases are a match to TRBD2. Looked up from germline, CDR1 is DFQATT and CDR2 is SNEGSKA (reference sequence). The V gene end was trimmed by 5 bases and the J gene end by 0 bases; junction bases not matched to a gene: 12. There are 16 residues in the CDR3. The CDR3, as DNA: TGCAGTGCTGATAGATACCGGGAGGAAGACCAAGAGACCCAGTACTTC. It yields the protein CSADRYREEDQETQYF.

This clonotype appeared a few times. The CDR3 reads CASIKLWGYTEAFF. CDR3 nucleotides: TGTGCCAGCATCAAGCTATGGGGGTACACTGAAGCTTTCTTT. The V call is TRBV6-1, the J call TRBJ1-1; TRBD1 might be the D (5 bases). The CDR3 loop spans 14 amino acids. The germline gives CDR1 MNHNS, CDR2 SASEGT. Trimming pared 7 bases from V and 3 bases from J, leaving 15 bases between.

In the case of this clonotype: Just one base apart from a much larger clone, this may be a read error. This chain joins TRBV5-1 and TRBJ2-3; 10 positions match TRBD2. The CDR3 extends over 16 amino acids. CDR1 SGHRS and CDR2 YFSETQ come from the germline V gene. The junction had 7 bases not matched to a gene; V was cut back by 2 bases and J by 4 bases. CDR3 sequence reads: CASSFVASGSADTQYF. The CDR3 bases are TGCGCCAGCAGCTTCGTGGCTAGCGGGAGTGCAGATACGCAGTATTTT.

In this sample, this clonotype turned up many times. The V call is TRBV4-2, the J call TRBJ2-5, with 10 bases aligning to TRBD2. Germline CDR1 reads LGHNA; CDR2 reads YNFKEQ. V lost 0 bases and J lost 4; bases outside the gene matches: 5. There are 16 residues in the CDR3. The CDR3 spells CASSQESGGGRETQYF. CDR3 nucleotide sequence: TGTGCCAGCAGCCAAGAGAGCGGGGGGGGTCGAGAGACCCAGTACTTC.